The next 18 T cell receptor beta chains were all read from a single sample in a study of regulatory T cells in long-lasting Graves disease (dated by TCRdb to the early 2020s). Interpreted using the paper, the time point label stands for: newly diagnosed GD, antithyroid drugs for less than 3 months. For both TCR sequencing and RNA sequencing, RNA was extracted from PBMCs in TRIzol. The library was produced with multiplex PCR. Data came from an Illumina HiSeq 4000. To build TCR beta libraries, CDR3 regions were amplified by Arm-PCR using iRepertoire HTBI primers. TCRdb applied fastp at Q25 and MiXCR to the public reads, then kept only in-frame beta chains. Identical CDR3 proteins give one entry, which carries the most common genes and DNA. The sample includes 350,000 to 450,000 distinct CDR3 sequences, with around 11% observed a single time. Of the sample, over 15% is held by the ten largest clones.

The sample was also reused in another study, on T cells in Graves' hyperthyroidism and ophthalmopathy.

The sample here was peripheral blood mononuclear cells (PBMCs), taken at new diagnosis, from a patient treated with antithyroid drugs. All receptors derive from a woman between 18 and 29 years old with Graves disease. Donor details come from another sample of the same person, matched by shared clones.

In this sample, this clonotype turned up many times. The J gene is TRBJ1-1, the V gene TRBV7-9, with D possibly being TRBD1 (5 bases). This CDR3 has 15 amino acids. Trimming removed 3 bases at V and 1 base at J, with 12 bases between. Germline V gives CDR1 SEHNR, CDR2 FQNEAQ (reference sequence). The CDR3 DNA reads TGTGCCAGCAGCTTGGGACGGGTGACGAACACTGAAGCTTTCTTT. Its protein is CASSLGRVTNTEAFF.

This clonotype occurred a few times. Just one base apart from a much larger clone, this may be a read error. This chain uses TRBV6-2 or TRBV6-3 with TRBJ1-1, with D hard to call. The CDR3 runs to 14 residues. CDR1 and CDR2 (germline): MNHEY, SVGEGT. CDR3 loop: CASSEYRLNTEACF. CDR3 nucleotides: TGTGCCAGCAGTGAATATAGGTTGAACACTGAAGCTTGCTTT.

This clonotype occurred many times. V and J are TRBV12-3 or TRBV12-4 and TRBJ2-7; D may be TRBD1 or TRBD2 (6 bases each). Trimming removed 7 bases from V and 5 bases from J, with 12 bases in between. The CDR3 is 12 amino acids. CDR3 nucleotides: TGTGCCAGCACTCTCGGGGGCCACGAGCAGTACTTC. Translated: CASTLGGHEQYF.

This clonotype was recorded many times. J is TRBJ2-7 and V is TRBV5-8, with TRBD1 identical over 8 bases. The CDR3 consists of 15 residues. The germline CDR1 and CDR2 sequences are SGHTS and YDEGEE. V shed 2 bases, J shed 2 bases, and the junction held 6 bases outside the gene matches. The chain's CDR3 is CASSFFGTGAYEQYF. DNA for the CDR3: TGTGCCAGCAGCTTTTTTGGGACAGGAGCCTACGAGCAGTACTTC.

This clonotype was counted a few times. Given a much more abundant clone one base away, this may be a read error. The chain combines TRBV18 with TRBJ1-5; D call uncertain. Trimming took 3 bases from V and 5 from J, leaving 8 bases between them. CDR3 length: 13 residues. Germline-derived CDR1 and CDR2 are KGHSH and LQKENI. The CDR3 reads CASSPPGDQPQHF. The CDR3 DNA is TGTGCCAGCTCACCTCCAGGCGATCAGCCCCAGCATTTT.

This clonotype was counted between two and nine times. This chain uses TRBV6-5 with TRBJ2-1; a weak D match, TRBD1 (6 bases). V lost 0 bases, J lost 3 bases, and 12 bases lay in between. Germline CDR1 MNHEY, CDR2 SVGAGI. The CDR3 totals 16 residues. CDR3 protein: CASSYSYRELYNEQFF. The CDR3 nucleotides are TGTGCCAGCAGTTACTCATACAGGGAGCTCTACAATGAGCAGTTCTTC.

This clonotype was detected a few times. The chain couples TRBV7-9 to TRBJ2-6; 8 positions agree with TRBD1. Losses at the gene ends were 7 bases for V and 0 bases for J; bases not matched to a gene: 17. The CDR3 has 20 amino acids. CDR1 SEHNR and CDR2 FQNEAQ come from the germline V gene (reference sequence). The CDR3 sequence is CASTINGLDRGLSGANVLTF. CDR3 coding DNA: TGTGCCAGCACGATAAATGGATTAGACAGGGGCCTCTCTGGGGCCAACGTCCTGACTTTC. Supplemented by reference TRBV7-9 and TRBJ2-6, the full variable domain reads DTGVSQNPRHKITKRGQNVTFRCDPISEHNRLYWYRQTLGQGPEFLTYFQNEAQLEKSRLLSDRFSAERPKGSFSTLEIQRTEQGDSAMYLCASTINGLDRGLSGANVLTFGAGSRLTVL.

The V call is TRBV10-3, the J call TRBJ2-3, with D uncertain. Looked up from germline, CDR1 is ENHRY and CDR2 is SYGVKD. V lost 10 bases, J lost 2 bases, and 19 bases lay in between. The CDR3 is made up of 15 amino acids. The CDR3 loop reads CATGPSLSSTDTQYF. The CDR3, as DNA: TGTGCCACCGGCCCATCGTTGTCTTCCACAGATACGCAGTATTTT.

The rearrangement links TRBV15 to TRBJ2-2; TRBD1 aligns across 9 bases. This CDR3 comprises 14 residues. Germline V gene data show CDR1 as LNHNV and CDR2 as YYDKDF (reference sequence). Trimming removed 6 bases from V and 6 bases from J; junction bases left unmatched: 5. The CDR3 spells CATRGQGPAGELFF. The CDR3 DNA reads TGTGCCACCAGGGGACAGGGCCCAGCCGGGGAGCTGTTTTTT.

The V gene is TRBV7-9, the J gene TRBJ1-2; D gene uncertain. V lost 1 base, J lost 6 bases, and 12 bases lay in between. CDR1 is SEHNR, CDR2 FQNEAQ, per germline (reference sequence). This CDR3 comprises 14 residues. In DNA form, the CDR3 reads TGTGCCAGCAGCTTAGGATCCAACAAAGATGGCTACACCTTC. It encodes CASSLGSNKDGYTF.

Ten or more counts support this clonotype. V is TRBV7-9 and J is TRBJ2-5; 7 bases match TRBD2. CDR1 is SEHNR and CDR2 is FQNEAQ in the germline V gene (reference sequence). The CDR3 loop spans 14 amino acids. V shed 5 bases, J shed 5 bases, and the junction held 8 bases outside the gene matches. For the CDR3, the DNA is TGTGCCAGCAGCAAACTGGGGGGAGGGGAGACCCAGTACTTC. Translating it yields CASSKLGGGETQYF.

This clonotype was recorded many times. This chain connects TRBV12-3 or TRBV12-4 to TRBJ2-7; D is unclear. Trimming stripped 1 base from V and 6 bases from J, with 13 bases between. The CDR3 has 14 residues. As DNA, the CDR3 is TGTGCCAGCAGTTTAGTGTCCCCGGCTAGCGAGCAGTACTTC. Translating it yields CASSLVSPASEQYF.

This clonotype was picked up a small number of times. This chain links TRBV5-1 with TRBJ2-5; 8 bases are shared with TRBD1. This CDR3 spans 16 amino acids. The ends lost 0 bases at V and 0 bases at J; junction bases unmatched: 4. Germline values: CDR1 SGHRS, CDR2 YFSETQ. The CDR3 reads CASSLAPQGDQETQYF. CDR3 DNA: TGCGCCAGCAGCTTGGCCCCACAGGGGGACCAAGAGACCCAGTACTTC.

The rearrangement joins TRBV15 to TRBJ2-3; TRBD2 aligns across 7 bases. Germline V gives CDR1 LNHNV, CDR2 YYDKDF (reference sequence). The CDR3 spans 14 residues. The trim removed 8 bases at V and 3 bases at J, leaving 8 bases unmatched. For the CDR3, the DNA is TGTGCCACCTCGGGGGACTATCCGACAGATACGCAGTATTTT. It is translated as CATSGDYPTDTQYF.

This clonotype occurred many times. The chain has TRBV15 and TRBJ2-2, with a possible D match to TRBD2 (5 bases). This CDR3 is built from 13 residues. From germline, CDR1 is LNHNV and CDR2 YYDKDF (reference sequence). Deletions cut 6 bases from V and 8 bases from J, with 13 bases between. This CDR3 reads CATSSRGAGELFF. The CDR3, as DNA: TGTGCCACCAGTTCCCGGGGTGCTGGGGAGCTGTTTTTT.

This clonotype was seen a handful of times. This chain joins TRBV19 and TRBJ2-7; tentative D call: TRBD1 (6 bases). Germline CDR1 reads LNHDA; CDR2 reads SQIVND (reference sequence). The CDR3 sequence is 14 residues long. V dropped 9 bases and J dropped 4 bases, with 19 bases sitting between them. Here the CDR3 reads CARPSFGQNYEQYV. The CDR3 nucleotides read TGTGCCAGACCTAGCTTTGGACAGAATTACGAGCAGTACGTC.

This clonotype was counted ten times or more. V is TRBV12-5 and J is TRBJ1-6; D remains ambiguous. CDR1 and CDR2 from the germline V gene are LGHNT and FRNRAP. Trimming left V 4 bases short and J 8 bases short, with 12 bases between. The CDR3 is made up of 14 amino acids. The CDR3 sequence is CASGSTVKHSPLHF. CDR3 coding DNA: TGTGCTAGTGGTTCGACGGTAAAGCATTCACCCCTCCACTTT.

This clonotype showed up many times. The rearrangement joins TRBV24-1 to TRBJ2-5; 8 bases map to TRBD1. Trimming removed 4 bases from V and 5 bases from J; junction bases left unmatched: 8. Germline assignment: CDR1 KGHDR and CDR2 SFDVKD. CDR3 length equals 15 residues. CDR3: CATSDETGARETQYF. The CDR3 bases are TGTGCCACCAGTGACGAGACAGGGGCGAGGGAGACCCAGTACTTC.